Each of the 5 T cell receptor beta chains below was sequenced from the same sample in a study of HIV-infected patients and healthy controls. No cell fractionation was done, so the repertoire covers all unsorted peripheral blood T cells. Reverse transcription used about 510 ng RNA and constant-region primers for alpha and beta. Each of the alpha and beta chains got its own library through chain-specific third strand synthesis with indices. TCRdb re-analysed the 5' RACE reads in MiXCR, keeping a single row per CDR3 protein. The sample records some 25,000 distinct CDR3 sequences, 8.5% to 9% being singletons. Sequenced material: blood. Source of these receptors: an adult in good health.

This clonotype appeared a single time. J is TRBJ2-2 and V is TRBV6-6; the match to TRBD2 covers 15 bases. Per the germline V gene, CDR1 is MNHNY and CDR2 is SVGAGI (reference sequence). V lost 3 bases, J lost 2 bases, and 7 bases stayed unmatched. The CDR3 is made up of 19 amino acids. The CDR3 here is CASSYLGLAGGINTGELFF. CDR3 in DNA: TGTGCCAGCAGTTATTTGGGACTAGCGGGGGGCATAAACACCGGGGAGCTGTTTTTT.

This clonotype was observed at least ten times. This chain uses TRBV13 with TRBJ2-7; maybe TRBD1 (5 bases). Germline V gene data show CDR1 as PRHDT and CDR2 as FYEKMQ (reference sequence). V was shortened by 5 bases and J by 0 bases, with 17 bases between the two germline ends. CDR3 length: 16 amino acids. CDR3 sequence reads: CASSGWGAASSYEQYF. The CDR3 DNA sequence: TGTGCCAGCAGCGGGTGGGGCGCAGCGAGCTCCTACGAGCAGTACTTC.

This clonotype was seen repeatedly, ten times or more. The CDR3 DNA sequence: TGTGCCAGCAGCTCCCCCGGGGGGGCGGGCACCGGGGAGCTGTTTTTT. Protein sequence: CASSSPGGAGTGELFF. The chain employs TRBV11-2 and TRBJ2-2, with TRBD2 matching over 8 bases. There are 16 residues in the CDR3. The V gene's germline CDR1 is SGHAT and CDR2 FQNNGV. J was trimmed by 4 bases and V by 4 bases; bases with no gene match: 8.

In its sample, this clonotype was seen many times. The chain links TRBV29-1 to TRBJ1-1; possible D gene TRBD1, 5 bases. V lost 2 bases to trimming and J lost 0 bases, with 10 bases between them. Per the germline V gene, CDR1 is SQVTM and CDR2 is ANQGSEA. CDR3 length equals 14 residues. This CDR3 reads CSVERDPMNTEAFF. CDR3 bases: TGCAGCGTTGAAAGGGACCCGATGAACACTGAAGCTTTCTTT.

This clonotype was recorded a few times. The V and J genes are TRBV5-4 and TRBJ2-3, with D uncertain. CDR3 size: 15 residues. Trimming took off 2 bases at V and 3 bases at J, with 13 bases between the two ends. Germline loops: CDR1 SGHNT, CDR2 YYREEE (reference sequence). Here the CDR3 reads CASSFPGRRTDTQYF. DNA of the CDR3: TGTGCCAGCAGCTTCCCCGGTCGTCGGACAGATACGCAGTATTTT.